The 8 T cell receptor beta chains listed next were all sequenced from one sample in a study of blood T cell repertoires in COVID-19. Using immunoSEQ multiplex PCR, the repertoire was profiled, and TCRdb retains in-frame clones only, with some absent. The data contain roughly 80,000 clones, 82% of them seen just once; the ten biggest clones take up just over 20%. Sample: peripheral blood. The receptors come from a human donor in a cohort sampled during active COVID-19.

V usage is TRBV13 and J usage is TRBJ2-3, with TRBD1 matching over 9 bases. With 6 bases clipped from V and 2 bases from J, the junction kept 6 bases outside the gene matches. Germline assignment: CDR1 PRHDT and CDR2 FYEKMQ (reference sequence). This CDR3 has 15 amino acids. DNA of the CDR3: TGTGCCAGCAGTTACGACAGGGGGACCACAGATACGCAGTATTTT. Translation: CASSYDRGTTDTQYF. The entire variable domain, with the rest obtained from reference TRBV13 and TRBJ2-3, is as follows: AAGVIQSPRHLIKEKRETATLKCYPIPRHDTVYWYQQGPGQDPQFLISFYEKMQSDKGSIPDRFSAQQFSDYHSELNMSSLELGDSALYFCASSYDRGTTDTQYFGPGTRLTVL.

This chain joins TRBV7-8 and TRBJ2-2; D ambiguous. The CDR3 covers 13 residues. Trimming cost V 7 bases and J 5 bases, with 11 bases left between them. Germline CDR1 is SGHVS and CDR2 is FQNEAQ. DNA for the CDR3: TGTGCCAGCACCCGAGCCCGTACCGGGGAGCTGTTTTTT. Amino acid sequence: CASTRARTGELFF.

The CDR3 sequence is CASSQGPSGGPQETQYF. In nucleotides, the CDR3 is TGCGCCAGCAGCCAAGGCCCTAGCGGGGGGCCCCAAGAGACCCAGTACTTC. The rearrangement joins TRBV4-1 to TRBJ2-5; 11 bases agree with TRBD2. Germline V CDR1 and CDR2: MGHRA, YSYEKL. V lost 1 base to trimming and J lost 1 base; unmatched junction nucleotides: 5. The CDR3 has 17 residues.

CDR3: CASTRASGGSDTQYF. The CDR3 region has the DNA TGTGCCAGTACTAGGGCTAGCGGGGGATCGGATACGCAGTATTTT. The rearrangement uses TRBV19 and TRBJ2-3; 10 bases line up with TRBD2. This CDR3 is built from 15 residues. Germline assignment: CDR1 LNHDA and CDR2 SQIVND (reference sequence). J gave up 6 bases and V 7 bases, and 10 bases lay outside the gene matches.

V usage is TRBV6-5 and J usage is TRBJ2-3, with 8 bases fitting TRBD2. The CDR3 is 15 amino acids. The germline V gene encodes CDR1 MNHEY and CDR2 SVGAGI. Germline trimming cut 5 bases from V and 6 bases from J; bases unmatched to any gene: 10. The CDR3 DNA sequence: TGTGCCAGCAGTCCTACTAGCGGCGGTAGGGATACGCAGTATTTT. The encoded protein is CASSPTSGGRDTQYF.

The chain carries TRBV5-1 and TRBJ2-5, with a weak D call TRBD1 (6 bases). Germline V lookup: CDR1 SGHRS, CDR2 YFSETQ. Trimming took 0 bases from V and 1 from J, leaving 7 bases between them. This CDR3 contains 14 residues. This CDR3 reads CASSLGQVQETQYF. The CDR3 bases are TGCGCCAGCAGCTTGGGACAGGTCCAAGAGACCCAGTACTTC.

The CDR3 sequence is CATSRGQGFSYEQYF. CDR3 nucleotide sequence: TGTGCCACCAGCAGAGGCCAGGGATTCTCCTACGAGCAGTACTTC. V is TRBV15 and J is TRBJ2-7, with a weak D call TRBD1 (5 bases). CDR1 is LNHNV, CDR2 YYDKDF, per germline (reference sequence). V dropped 1 base and J dropped 0 bases, with 10 bases sitting between them. CDR3 length equals 15 residues.

DNA for the CDR3: TGTGCCAGCAGCTTAAGTCAGGCCCCAGGGGAGCTGTTTTTT. Its translation is CASSLSQAPGELFF. The gene calls are TRBV7-9 and TRBJ2-2, with D uncertain. V was pared by 2 bases and J by 8 bases, with 12 bases between. Germline assignment: CDR1 SEHNR and CDR2 FQNEAQ (reference sequence). The CDR3 runs to 14 residues.